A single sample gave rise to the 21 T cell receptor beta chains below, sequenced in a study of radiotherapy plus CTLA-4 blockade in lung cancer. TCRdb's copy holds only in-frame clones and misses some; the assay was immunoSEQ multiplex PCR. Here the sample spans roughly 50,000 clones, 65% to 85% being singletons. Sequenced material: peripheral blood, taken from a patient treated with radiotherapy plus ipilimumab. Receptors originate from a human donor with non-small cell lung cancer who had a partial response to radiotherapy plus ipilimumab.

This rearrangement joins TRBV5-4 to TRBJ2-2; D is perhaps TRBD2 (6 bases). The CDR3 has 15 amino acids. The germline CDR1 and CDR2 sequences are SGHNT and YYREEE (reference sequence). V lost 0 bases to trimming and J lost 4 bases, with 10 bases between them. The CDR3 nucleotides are TGTGCCAGCAGCTTGGCAAGGGGAGGCACCGGGGAGCTGTTTTTT. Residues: CASSLARGGTGELFF.

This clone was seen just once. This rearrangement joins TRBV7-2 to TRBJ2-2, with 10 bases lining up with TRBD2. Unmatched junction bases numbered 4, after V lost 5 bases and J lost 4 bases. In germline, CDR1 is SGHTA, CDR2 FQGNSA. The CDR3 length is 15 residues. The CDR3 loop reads CASSASGGATGELFF. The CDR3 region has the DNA TGTGCCAGCAGCGCTAGCGGGGGTGCCACCGGGGAGCTGTTTTTT.

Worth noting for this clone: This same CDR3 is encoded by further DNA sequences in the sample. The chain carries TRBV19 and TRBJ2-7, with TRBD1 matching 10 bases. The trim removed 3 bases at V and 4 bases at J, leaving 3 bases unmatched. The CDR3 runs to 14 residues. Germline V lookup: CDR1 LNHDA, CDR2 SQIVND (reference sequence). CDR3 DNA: TGTGCCAGTAGTATTGGACAGGGGGGGTACGAGCAGTACTTC. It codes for CASSIGQGGYEQYF.

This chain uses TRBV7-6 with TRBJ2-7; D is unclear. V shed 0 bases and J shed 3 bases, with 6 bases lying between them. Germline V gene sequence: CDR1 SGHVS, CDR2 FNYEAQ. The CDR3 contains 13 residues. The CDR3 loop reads CASSLANSYEQYF. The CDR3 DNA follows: TGTGCCAGCAGCTTAGCGAACAGCTACGAGCAGTACTTC. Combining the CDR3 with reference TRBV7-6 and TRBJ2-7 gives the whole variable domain GAGVSQSPRYKVTKRGQDVALRCDPISGHVSLYWYRQALGQGPEFLTYFNYEAQQDKSGLPNDRFSAERPEGSISTLTIQRTEQRDSAMYRCASSLANSYEQYFGPGTRLTVT.

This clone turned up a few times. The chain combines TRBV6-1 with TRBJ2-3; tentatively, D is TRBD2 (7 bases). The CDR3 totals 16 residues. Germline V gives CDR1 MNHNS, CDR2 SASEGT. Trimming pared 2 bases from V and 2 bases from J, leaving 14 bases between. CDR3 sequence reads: CASSELGGPLTDTQYF. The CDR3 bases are TGTGCCAGCAGTGAACTGGGGGGGCCCCTCACAGATACGCAGTATTTT.

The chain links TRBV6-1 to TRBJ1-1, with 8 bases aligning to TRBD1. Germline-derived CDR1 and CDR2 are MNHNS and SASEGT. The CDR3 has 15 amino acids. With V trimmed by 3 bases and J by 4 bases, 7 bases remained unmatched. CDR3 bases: TGTGCCAGCAGTGATAAACAGGGGGGGAGCACTGAAGCTTTCTTT. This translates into CASSDKQGGSTEAFF.

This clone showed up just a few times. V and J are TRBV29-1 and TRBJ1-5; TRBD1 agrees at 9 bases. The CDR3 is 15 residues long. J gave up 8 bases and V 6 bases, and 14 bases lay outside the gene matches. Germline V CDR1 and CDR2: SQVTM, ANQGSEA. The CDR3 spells CSVATRTGVQEPQHF. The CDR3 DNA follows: TGCAGCGTAGCGACGCGGACAGGGGTTCAGGAGCCCCAGCATTTT. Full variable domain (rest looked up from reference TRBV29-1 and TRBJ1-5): SAVISQKPSRDICQRGTSLTIQCQVDSQVTMMFWYRQQPGQSLTLIATANQGSEATYESGFVIDKFPISRPNLTFSTLTVSNMSPEDSSIYLCSVATRTGVQEPQHFGDGTRLSIL.

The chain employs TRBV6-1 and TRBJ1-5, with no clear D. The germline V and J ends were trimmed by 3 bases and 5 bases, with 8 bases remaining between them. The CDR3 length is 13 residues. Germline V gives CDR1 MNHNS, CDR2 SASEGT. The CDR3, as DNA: TGTGCCAGCAGTGACTCCTTCGATCAGCCCCAGCATTTT. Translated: CASSDSFDQPQHF.

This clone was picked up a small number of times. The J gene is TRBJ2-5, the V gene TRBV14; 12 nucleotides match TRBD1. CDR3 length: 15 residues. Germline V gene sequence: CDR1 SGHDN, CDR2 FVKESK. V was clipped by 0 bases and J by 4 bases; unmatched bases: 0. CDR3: CASSQEGQGAETQYF. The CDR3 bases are TGTGCCAGCAGCCAAGAGGGACAGGGGGCAGAGACCCAGTACTTC.

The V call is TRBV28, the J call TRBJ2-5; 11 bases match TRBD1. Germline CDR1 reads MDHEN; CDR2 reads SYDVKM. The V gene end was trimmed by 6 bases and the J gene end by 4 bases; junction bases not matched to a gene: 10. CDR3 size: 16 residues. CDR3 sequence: CASSRLRTGGPETQYF. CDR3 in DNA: TGTGCCAGCAGCCGACTACGGACAGGGGGCCCAGAGACCCAGTACTTC.

Here the CDR3 reads CASRPGTGGLYGYTF. The CDR3 DNA reads TGTGCCAGCAGGCCCGGGACAGGGGGACTCTATGGCTACACCTTC. The chain has TRBV6-1 and TRBJ1-2; 11 nucleotides match TRBD1. With V trimmed by 6 bases and J by 4 bases, 7 bases remained unmatched. This CDR3 has 15 amino acids. CDR1 is MNHNS, CDR2 SASEGT, per germline.

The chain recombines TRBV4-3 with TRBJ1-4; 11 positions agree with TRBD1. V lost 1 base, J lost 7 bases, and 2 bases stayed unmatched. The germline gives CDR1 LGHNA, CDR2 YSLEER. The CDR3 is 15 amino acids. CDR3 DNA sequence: TGCGCCAGCAGCCAAGCCGGGACAGGGGGTGAAAAACTGTTTTTT. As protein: CASSQAGTGGEKLFF.

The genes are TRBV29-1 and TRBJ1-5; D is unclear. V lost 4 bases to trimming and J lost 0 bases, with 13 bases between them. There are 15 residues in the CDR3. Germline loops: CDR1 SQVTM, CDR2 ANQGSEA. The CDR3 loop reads CSVVASPVSNQPQHF. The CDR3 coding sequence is TGCAGCGTTGTAGCTTCTCCTGTTAGCAATCAGCCCCAGCATTTT. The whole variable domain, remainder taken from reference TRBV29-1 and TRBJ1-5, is SAVISQKPSRDICQRGTSLTIQCQVDSQVTMMFWYRQQPGQSLTLIATANQGSEATYESGFVIDKFPISRPNLTFSTLTVSNMSPEDSSIYLCSVVASPVSNQPQHFGDGTRLSIL.

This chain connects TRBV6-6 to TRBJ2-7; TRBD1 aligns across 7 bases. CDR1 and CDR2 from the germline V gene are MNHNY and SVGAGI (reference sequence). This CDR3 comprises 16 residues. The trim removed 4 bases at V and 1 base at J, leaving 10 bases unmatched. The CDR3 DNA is TGTGCCAGCAGTTCCTTAACAGGGGTTGGATCCTACGAGCAGTACTTC. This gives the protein CASSSLTGVGSYEQYF.

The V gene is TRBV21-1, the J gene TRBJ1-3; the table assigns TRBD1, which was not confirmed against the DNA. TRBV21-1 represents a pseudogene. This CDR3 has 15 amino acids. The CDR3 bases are TGTGCCAGCAGCAAAAGCCCGGGACAGTTAAGAGCCATATATTTT. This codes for CASSKSPGQLRAIYF.

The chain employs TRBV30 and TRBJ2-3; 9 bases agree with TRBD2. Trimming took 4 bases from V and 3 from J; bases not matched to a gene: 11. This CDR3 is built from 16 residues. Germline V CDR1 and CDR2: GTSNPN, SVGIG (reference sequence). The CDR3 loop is CAWTSGLASFTDTQYF. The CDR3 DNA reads TGTGCCTGGACAAGTGGACTAGCGAGTTTTACAGATACGCAGTATTTT.

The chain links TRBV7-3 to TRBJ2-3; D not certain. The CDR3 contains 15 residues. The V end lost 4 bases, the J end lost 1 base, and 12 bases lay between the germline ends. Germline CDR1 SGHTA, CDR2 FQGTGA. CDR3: CASSSPPPGTDTQYF. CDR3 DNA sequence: TGTGCCAGCAGCTCCCCCCCACCGGGCACAGATACGCAGTATTTT.

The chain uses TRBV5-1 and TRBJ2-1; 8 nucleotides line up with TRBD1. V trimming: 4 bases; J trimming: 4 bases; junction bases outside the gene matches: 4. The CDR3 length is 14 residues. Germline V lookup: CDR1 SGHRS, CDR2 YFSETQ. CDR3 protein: CASSLGTGYNEQFF. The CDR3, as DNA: TGCGCCAGCAGCCTTGGGACAGGATACAATGAGCAGTTCTTC.

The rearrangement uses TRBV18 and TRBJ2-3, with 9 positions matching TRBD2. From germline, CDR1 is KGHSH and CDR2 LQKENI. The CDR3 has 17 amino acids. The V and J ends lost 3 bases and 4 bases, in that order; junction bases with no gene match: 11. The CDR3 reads CASSPFPPGLASDTQYF. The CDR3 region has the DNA TGTGCCAGCTCACCCTTCCCTCCGGGACTAGCTTCAGATACGCAGTATTTT.

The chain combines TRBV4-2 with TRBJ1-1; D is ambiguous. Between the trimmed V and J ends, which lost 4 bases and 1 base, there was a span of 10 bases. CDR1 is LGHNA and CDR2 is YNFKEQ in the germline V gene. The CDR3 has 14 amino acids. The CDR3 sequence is CASSPSGGNTEAFF. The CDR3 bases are TGTGCCAGCAGCCCTTCAGGTGGGAACACTGAAGCTTTCTTT.

The CDR3 is CASSSTREEKLFF. CDR3 DNA sequence: TGTGCCAGCAGTTCCACTCGAGAAGAAAAACTGTTTTTT. The chain combines TRBV6-6 with TRBJ1-4; no definite D call. Germline V lookup: CDR1 MNHNY, CDR2 SVGAGI (reference sequence). The CDR3 length is 13 residues. V lost 4 bases, J lost 8 bases, and 11 bases lay in between.